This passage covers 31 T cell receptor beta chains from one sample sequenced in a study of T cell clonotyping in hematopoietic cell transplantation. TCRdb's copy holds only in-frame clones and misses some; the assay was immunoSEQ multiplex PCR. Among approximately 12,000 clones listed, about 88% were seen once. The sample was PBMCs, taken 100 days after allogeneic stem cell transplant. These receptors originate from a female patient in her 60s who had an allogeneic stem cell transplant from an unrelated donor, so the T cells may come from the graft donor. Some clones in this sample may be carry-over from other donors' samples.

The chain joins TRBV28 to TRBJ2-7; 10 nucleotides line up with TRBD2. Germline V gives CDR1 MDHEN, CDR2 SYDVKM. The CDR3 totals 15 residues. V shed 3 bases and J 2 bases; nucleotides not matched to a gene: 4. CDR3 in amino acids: CASSFSSGRAYEQYF. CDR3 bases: TGTGCCAGCAGTTTTAGCAGCGGGAGGGCCTACGAGCAGTACTTC.

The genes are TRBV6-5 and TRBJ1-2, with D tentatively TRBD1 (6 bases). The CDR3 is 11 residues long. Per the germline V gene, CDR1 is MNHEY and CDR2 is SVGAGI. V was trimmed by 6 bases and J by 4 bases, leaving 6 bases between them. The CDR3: CASSRGYGYTF. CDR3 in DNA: TGTGCCAGCAGCAGGGGCTATGGCTACACCTTC.

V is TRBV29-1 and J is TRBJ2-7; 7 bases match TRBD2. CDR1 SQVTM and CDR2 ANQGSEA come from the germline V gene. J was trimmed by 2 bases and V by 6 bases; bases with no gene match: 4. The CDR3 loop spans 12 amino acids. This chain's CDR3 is CSVLGLTYEQYF. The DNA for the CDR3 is TGCAGCGTCTTGGGACTAACCTACGAGCAGTACTTC.

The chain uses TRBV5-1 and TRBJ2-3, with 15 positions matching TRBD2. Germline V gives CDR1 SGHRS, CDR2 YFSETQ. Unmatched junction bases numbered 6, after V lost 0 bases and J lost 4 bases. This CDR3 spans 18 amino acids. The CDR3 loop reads CASSLGGTSGRNADTQYF. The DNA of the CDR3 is TGCGCCAGCAGCTTGGGGGGGACTAGCGGGAGGAACGCAGATACGCAGTATTTT.

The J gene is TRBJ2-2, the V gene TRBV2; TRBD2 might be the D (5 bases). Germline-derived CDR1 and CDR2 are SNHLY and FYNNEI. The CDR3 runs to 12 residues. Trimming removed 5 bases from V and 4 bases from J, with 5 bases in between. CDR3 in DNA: TGTGCCAGCAGTCGGGGCACCGGGGAGCTGTTTTTT. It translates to CASSRGTGELFF.

CDR3 amino acids: CASSLDLASERAKNIQYF. DNA for the CDR3: TGTGCCAGCAGCTTAGACCTGGCGTCTGAGAGAGCCAAAAACATTCAGTACTTC. The rearrangement uses TRBV7-6 and TRBJ2-4; D is uncertain. CDR1 SGHVS and CDR2 FNYEAQ come from the germline V gene. Trimming stripped 1 base from V and 0 bases from J, with 16 bases between. The CDR3 has 18 amino acids.

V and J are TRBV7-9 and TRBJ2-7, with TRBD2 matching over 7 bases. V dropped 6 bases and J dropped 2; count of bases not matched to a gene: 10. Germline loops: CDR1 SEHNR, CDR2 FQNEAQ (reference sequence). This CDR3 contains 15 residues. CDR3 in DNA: TGTGCCAGCAGTCCCTGGGAGGGGCCTACCTACGAGCAGTACTTC. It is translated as CASSPWEGPTYEQYF.

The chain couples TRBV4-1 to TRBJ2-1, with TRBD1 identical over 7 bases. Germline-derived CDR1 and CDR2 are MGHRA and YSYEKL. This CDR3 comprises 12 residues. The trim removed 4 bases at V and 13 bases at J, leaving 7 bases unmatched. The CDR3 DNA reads TGCGCCAGCAGCCCCCGGGACAGAGCTCAGTTCTTC. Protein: CASSPRDRAQFF.

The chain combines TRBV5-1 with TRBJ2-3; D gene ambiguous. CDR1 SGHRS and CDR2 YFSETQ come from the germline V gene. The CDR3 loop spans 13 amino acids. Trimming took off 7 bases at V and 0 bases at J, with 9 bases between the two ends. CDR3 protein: CASGRRSTDTQYF. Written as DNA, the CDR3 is TGCGCCAGCGGACGGCGTAGCACAGATACGCAGTATTTT.

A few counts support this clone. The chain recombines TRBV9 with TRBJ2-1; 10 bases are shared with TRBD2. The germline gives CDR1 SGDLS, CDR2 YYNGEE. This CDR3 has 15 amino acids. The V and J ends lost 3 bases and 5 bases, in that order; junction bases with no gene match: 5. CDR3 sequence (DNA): TGTGCCAGCAGCGCCGCCAGCGGGAGGGACAATGAGCAGTTCTTC. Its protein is CASSAASGRDNEQFF.

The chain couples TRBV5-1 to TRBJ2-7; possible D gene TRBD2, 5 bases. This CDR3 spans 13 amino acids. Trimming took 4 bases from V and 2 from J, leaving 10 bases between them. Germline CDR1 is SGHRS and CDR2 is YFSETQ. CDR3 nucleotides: TGCGCCAGCAGCCCAGGACTGACCTACGAGCAGTACTTC. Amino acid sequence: CASSPGLTYEQYF.

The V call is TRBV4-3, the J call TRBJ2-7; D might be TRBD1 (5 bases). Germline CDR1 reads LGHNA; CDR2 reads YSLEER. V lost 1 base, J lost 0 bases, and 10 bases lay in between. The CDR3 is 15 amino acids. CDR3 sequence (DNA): TGCGCCAGCAGCCAAGGACAGCATAGCTCCTACGAGCAGTACTTC. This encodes CASSQGQHSSYEQYF.

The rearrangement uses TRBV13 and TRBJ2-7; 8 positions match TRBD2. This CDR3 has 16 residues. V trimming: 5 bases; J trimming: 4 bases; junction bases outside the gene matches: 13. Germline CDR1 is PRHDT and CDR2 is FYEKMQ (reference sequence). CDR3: CASSLRSGSATYEQYF. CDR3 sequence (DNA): TGTGCCAGCAGCCTAAGGAGCGGGAGCGCGACTTACGAGCAGTACTTC.

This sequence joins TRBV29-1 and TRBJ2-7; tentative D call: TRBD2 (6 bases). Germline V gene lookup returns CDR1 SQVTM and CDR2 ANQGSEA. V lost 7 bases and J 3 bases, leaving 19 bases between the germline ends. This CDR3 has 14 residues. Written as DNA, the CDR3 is TGCAGCGCCTCGGACGGAGGGTCGTACTACGAGCAGTACTTC. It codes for CSASDGGSYYEQYF.

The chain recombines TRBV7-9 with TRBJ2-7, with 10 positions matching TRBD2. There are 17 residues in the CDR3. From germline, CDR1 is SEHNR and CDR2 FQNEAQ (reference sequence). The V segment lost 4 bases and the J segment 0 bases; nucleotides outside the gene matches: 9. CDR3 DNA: TGTGCCAGCAGCTCAACCTTAAGCGGGAGGGCCTCCTACGAGCAGTACTTC. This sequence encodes CASSSTLSGRASYEQYF.

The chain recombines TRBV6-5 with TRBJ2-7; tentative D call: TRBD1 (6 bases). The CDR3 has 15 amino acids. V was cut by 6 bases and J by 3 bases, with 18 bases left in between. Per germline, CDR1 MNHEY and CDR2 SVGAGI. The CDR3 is CASSQQGLEDYEQYF. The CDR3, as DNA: TGTGCCAGCAGCCAACAGGGTCTTGAGGACTACGAGCAGTACTTC.

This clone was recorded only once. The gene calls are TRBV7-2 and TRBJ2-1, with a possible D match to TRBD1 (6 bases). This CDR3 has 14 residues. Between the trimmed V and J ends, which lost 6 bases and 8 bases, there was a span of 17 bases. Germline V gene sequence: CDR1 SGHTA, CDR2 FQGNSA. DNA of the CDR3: TGTGCCAGCAGTCGGGACATCTTGGGGGATGAGCAGTTCTTC. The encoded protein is CASSRDILGDEQFF.

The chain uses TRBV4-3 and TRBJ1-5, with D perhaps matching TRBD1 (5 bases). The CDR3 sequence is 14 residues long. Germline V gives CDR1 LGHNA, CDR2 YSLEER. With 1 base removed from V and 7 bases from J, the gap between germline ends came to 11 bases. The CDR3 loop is CASSQGRGVQPQHF. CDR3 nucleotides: TGCGCCAGCAGCCAAGGAAGGGGCGTCCAGCCCCAGCATTTT.

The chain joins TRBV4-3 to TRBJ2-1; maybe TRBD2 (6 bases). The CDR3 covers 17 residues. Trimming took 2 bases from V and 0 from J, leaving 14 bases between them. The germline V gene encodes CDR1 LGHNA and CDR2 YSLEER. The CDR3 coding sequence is TGCGCCAGCAGCCAATCTGGGGGGAGAACCTCCTACAATGAGCAGTTCTTC. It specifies CASSQSGGRTSYNEQFF.

The CDR3 nucleotides are TGTGCCAGCAGCGGTAGGAGGGTAGAGCAGTACTTC. The encoded protein is CASSGRRVEQYF. The chain carries TRBV7-2 and TRBJ2-7; D is possibly TRBD2 (6 bases). The V end was cut by 5 bases, the J end by 7 bases, with 12 bases between. The CDR3 covers 12 residues. Germline assignment: CDR1 SGHTA and CDR2 FQGNSA.

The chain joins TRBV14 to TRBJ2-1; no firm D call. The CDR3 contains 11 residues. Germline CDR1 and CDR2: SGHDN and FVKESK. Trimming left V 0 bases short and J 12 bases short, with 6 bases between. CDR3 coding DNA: TGTGCCAGCAGCCAAGAAGCCGGGCAGTTCTTC. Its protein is CASSQEAGQFF.

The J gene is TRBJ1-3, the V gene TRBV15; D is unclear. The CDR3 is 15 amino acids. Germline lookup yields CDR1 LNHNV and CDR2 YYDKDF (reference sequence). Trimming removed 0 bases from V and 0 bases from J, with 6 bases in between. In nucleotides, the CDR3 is TGTGCCACCAGCAGAGATGTTAGCTCTGGAAACACCATATATTTT. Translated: CATSRDVSSGNTIYF.

As DNA, the CDR3 is TGCGCCAGCAGCCAGTTACTAGCGGGAGGGCCCAGGGCCTACAATGAGCAGTTCTTC. It yields the protein CASSQLLAGGPRAYNEQFF. The chain uses TRBV4-3 and TRBJ2-1; 13 bases match TRBD2. V trimming: 3 bases; J trimming: 2 bases; junction bases outside the gene matches: 10. The CDR3 is 19 amino acids. Germline V gives CDR1 LGHNA, CDR2 YSLEER.

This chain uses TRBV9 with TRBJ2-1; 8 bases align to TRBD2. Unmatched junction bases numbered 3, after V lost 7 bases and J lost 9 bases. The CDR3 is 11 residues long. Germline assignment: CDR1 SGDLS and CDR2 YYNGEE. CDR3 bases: TGTGCCAGCGGGCTAGCGGGTGAGCAGTTCTTC. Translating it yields CASGLAGEQFF.

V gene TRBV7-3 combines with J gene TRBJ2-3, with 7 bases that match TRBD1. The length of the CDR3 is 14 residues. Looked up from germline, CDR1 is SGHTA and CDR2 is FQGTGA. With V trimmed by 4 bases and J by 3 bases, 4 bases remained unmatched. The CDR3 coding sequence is TGTGCCAGCAGCTACAGGGGTCCGACAGATACGCAGTATTTT. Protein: CASSYRGPTDTQYF.

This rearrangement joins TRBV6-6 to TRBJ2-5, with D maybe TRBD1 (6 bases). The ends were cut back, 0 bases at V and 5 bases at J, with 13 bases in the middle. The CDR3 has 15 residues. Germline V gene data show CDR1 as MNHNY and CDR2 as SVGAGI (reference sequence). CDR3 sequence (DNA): TGTGCCAGCAGTTACTCCAGGGGTATAGGGGAGACCCAGTACTTC. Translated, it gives CASSYSRGIGETQYF.

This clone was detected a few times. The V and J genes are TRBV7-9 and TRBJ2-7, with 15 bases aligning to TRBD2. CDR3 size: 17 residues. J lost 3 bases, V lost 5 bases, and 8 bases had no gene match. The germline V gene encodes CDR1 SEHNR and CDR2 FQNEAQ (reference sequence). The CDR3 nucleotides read TGTGCCAGCAGCATCGGGACTAGCGGGAGGAATAGCTACGAGCAGTACTTC. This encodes CASSIGTSGRNSYEQYF.

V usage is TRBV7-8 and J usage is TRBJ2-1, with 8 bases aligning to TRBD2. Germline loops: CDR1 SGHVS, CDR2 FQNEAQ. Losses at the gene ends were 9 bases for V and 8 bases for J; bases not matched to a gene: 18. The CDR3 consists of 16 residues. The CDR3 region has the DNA TGTGCCAGTATCCGACGTCGGTCAGCGGGAGAGGATGAGCAGTTCTTC. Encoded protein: CASIRRRSAGEDEQFF. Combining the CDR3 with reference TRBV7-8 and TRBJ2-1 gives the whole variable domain GAGVSQSPRYKVAKRGQDVALRCDPISGHVSLFWYQQALGQGPEFLTYFQNEAQLDKSGLPSDRFFAERPEGSVSTLKIQRTQQEDSAVYLCASIRRRSAGEDEQFFGPGTRLTVL.

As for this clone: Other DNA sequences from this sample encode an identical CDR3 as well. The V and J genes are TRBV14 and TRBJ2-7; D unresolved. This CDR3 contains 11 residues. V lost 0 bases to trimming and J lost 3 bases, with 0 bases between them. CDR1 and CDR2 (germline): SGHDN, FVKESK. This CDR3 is CASSQDYEQYF. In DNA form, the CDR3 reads TGTGCCAGCAGCCAAGACTACGAGCAGTACTTC.

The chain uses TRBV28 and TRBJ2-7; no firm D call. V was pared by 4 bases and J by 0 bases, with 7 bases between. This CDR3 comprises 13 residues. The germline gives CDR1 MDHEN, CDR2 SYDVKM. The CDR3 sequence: CASSSPDSYEQYF. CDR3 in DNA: TGTGCCAGCAGTTCCCCGGACTCCTACGAGCAGTACTTC.

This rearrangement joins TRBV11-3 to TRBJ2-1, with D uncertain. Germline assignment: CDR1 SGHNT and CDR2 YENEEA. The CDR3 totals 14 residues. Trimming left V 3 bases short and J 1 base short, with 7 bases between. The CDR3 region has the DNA TGTGCCAGCAGCTTTTCCGGATCCTACAATGAGCAGTTCTTC. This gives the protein CASSFSGSYNEQFF.